One sample yielded the 6 T cell receptor beta chains listed below, sequenced in a study of T-cell reconstitution after alpha-beta-depleted transplantation in children. Molecular barcoding with unique molecular identifiers was used for the TCRbeta library. TCRdb redid the calling of the PCR reads with MiXCR, one entry per CDR3 protein. The sample has around 370,000 distinct CDR3 sequences, roughly 15% seen once. Sequences were derived from PBMCs, mostly from graft donor cells, sampled 360 days after TCRalphabeta/CD19-depleted stem cell transplant. The receptors originated from a male patient between 2 and 10 years old who had a stem cell transplant for acute lymphoblastic leukemia, so the T cells may come from the graft donor.

The CDR3 nucleotides are TGCGCCAGCAGGACTCAGGGGGGTGAAAAACTGTTTTTT. It is translated as CASRTQGGEKLFF. The chain has TRBV5-1 and TRBJ1-4; 7 bases match TRBD1. This CDR3 is 13 amino acids long. CDR1 and CDR2 (germline): SGHRS, YFSETQ. J was trimmed by 7 bases and V by 5 bases; bases with no gene match: 5.

The genes are TRBV7-9 and TRBJ2-7, with 9 bases lining up with TRBD2. This CDR3 region has 15 residues. The ends lost 1 base at V and 1 base at J; junction bases unmatched: 2. Germline CDR1 and CDR2: SEHNR and FQNEAQ (reference sequence). The CDR3 DNA sequence: TGTGCCAGCAGCTTAGTTAGCGGGAGATCCTACGAGCAGTACTTC. Protein sequence: CASSLVSGRSYEQYF. Full variable domain (outside the CDR3, taken from reference TRBV7-9 and TRBJ2-7): DTGVSQNPRHKITKRGQNVTFRCDPISEHNRLYWYRQTLGQGPEFLTYFQNEAQLEKSRLLSDRFSAERPKGSFSTLEIQRTEQGDSAMYLCASSLVSGRSYEQYFGPGTRLTVT.

This clonotype showed up many times. CDR3 sequence: CASSLYGDWETQYF. The CDR3 nucleotides are TGTGCCAGCAGTTTATATGGGGATTGGGAGACCCAGTACTTC. This chain connects TRBV27 to TRBJ2-5; D gene unclear. The CDR3 has 14 amino acids. Trimming cost V 1 base and J 5 bases, with 11 bases left between them. Germline V gene sequence: CDR1 MNHEY, CDR2 SMNVEV (reference sequence).

At least ten counts were recorded for this clonotype. The chain employs TRBV12-3 or TRBV12-4 and TRBJ2-7; 7 bases agree with TRBD2. This CDR3 contains 12 residues. V shed 7 bases, J shed 7 bases, and the junction held 7 bases outside the gene matches. This chain's CDR3 is CASKGGPWEQYF. DNA of the CDR3: TGTGCCAGCAAGGGAGGGCCATGGGAGCAGTACTTC.

J is TRBJ2-7 and V is TRBV6-2 or TRBV6-3, with TRBD2 identical over 11 bases. V lost 2 bases to trimming and J lost 4 bases; unmatched junction nucleotides: 1. This CDR3 is built from 14 residues. Germline V gene lookup returns CDR1 MNHEY and CDR2 SVGEGT. CDR3 nucleotides: TGTGCCAGCAGTTACACTAGCGGGAGATACGAGCAGTACTTC. This gives the protein CASSYTSGRYEQYF.

V is TRBV24-1 and J is TRBJ2-3; perhaps TRBD2 as D (6 bases). The CDR3 length is 14 residues. Trimming took off 3 bases at V and 9 bases at J, with 15 bases between the two ends. The germline V gene encodes CDR1 KGHDR and CDR2 SFDVKD. The CDR3 DNA reads TGTGCCACCAGTGATCCTTCGACTAGGAGCACGCAGTATTTT. Translated: CATSDPSTRSTQYF.